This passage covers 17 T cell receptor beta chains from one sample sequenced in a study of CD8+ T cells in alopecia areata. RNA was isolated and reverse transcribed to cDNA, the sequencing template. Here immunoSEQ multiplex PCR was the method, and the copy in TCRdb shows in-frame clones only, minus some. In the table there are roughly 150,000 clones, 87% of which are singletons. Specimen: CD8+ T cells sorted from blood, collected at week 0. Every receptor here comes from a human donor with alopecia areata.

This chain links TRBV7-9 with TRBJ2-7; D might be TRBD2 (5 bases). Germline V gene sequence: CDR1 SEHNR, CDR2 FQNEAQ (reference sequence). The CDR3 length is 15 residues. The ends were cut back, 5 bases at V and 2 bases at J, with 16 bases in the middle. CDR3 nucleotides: TGTGCCAGCAGCCCTCAACCGGGGTCTACCTACGAGCAGTACTTC. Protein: CASSPQPGSTYEQYF.

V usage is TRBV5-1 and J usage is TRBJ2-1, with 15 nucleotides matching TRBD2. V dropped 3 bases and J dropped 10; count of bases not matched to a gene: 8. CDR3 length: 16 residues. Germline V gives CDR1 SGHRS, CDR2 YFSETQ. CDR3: CASSSGLAGGRREQFF. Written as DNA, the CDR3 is TGCGCCAGCAGCTCCGGACTAGCGGGAGGGCGTAGAGAGCAGTTCTTC.

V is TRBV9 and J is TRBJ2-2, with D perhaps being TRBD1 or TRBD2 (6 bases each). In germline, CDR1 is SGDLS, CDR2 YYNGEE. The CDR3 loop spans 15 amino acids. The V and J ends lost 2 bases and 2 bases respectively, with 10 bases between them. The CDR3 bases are TGTGCCAGCAGCGTTCGGGGGCCCAACACCGGGGAGCTGTTTTTT. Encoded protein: CASSVRGPNTGELFF. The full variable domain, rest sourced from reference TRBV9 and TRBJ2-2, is DSGVTQTPKHLITATGQRVTLRCSPRSGDLSVYWYQQSLDQGLQFLIQYYNGEERAKGNILERFSAQQFPDLHSELNLSSLELGDSALYFCASSVRGPNTGELFFGEGSRLTVL.

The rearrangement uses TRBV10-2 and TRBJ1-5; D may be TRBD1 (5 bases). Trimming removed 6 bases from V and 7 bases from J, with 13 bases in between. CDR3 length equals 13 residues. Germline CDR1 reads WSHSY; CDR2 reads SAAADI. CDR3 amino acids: CASSMGVGQPQHF. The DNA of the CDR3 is TGCGCCAGCAGCATGGGGGTGGGCCAGCCCCAGCATTTT.

The CDR3 nucleotides are TGTGCCATATTGTCACTTCCAGGACAGGGGGCCTACGAGCAGTACTTC. It yields the protein CAILSLPGQGAYEQYF. The chain uses TRBV2 and TRBJ2-7, with 10 bases fitting TRBD1. The CDR3 has 16 amino acids. The junction had 14 bases not matched to a gene; V was cut back by 10 bases and J by 2 bases. Germline V gene data show CDR1 as SNHLY and CDR2 as FYNNEI.

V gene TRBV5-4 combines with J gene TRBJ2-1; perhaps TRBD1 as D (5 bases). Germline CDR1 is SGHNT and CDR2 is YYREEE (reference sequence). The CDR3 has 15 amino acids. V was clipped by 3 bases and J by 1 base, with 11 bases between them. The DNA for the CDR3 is TGTGCCAGCAGCTATCCAGGGATTTCCTACAATGAGCAGTTCTTC. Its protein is CASSYPGISYNEQFF. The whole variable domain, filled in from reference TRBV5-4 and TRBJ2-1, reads ETGVTQSPTHLIKTRGQQVTLRCSSQSGHNTVSWYQQALGQGPQFIFQYYREEENGRGNFPPRFSGLQFPNYSSELNVNALELDDSALYLCASSYPGISYNEQFFGPGTRLTVL.

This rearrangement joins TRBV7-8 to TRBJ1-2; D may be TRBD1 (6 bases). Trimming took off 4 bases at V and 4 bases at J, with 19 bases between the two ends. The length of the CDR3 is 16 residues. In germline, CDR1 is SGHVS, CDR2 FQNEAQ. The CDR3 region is CASSSPTRGQFYGYTF. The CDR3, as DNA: TGTGCCAGCAGCTCACCCACTCGAGGACAGTTCTATGGCTACACCTTC.

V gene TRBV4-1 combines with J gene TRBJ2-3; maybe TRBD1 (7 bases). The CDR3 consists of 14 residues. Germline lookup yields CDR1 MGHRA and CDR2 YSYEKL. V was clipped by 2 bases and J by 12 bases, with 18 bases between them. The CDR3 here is CASSQPGGIIPQYF. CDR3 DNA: TGCGCCAGCAGCCAACCAGGGGGGATTATTCCTCAGTATTTT.

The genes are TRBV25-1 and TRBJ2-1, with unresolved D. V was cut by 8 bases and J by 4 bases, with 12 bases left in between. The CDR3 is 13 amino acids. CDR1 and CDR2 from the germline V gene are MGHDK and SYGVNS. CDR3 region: CASPDTMYNEQFF. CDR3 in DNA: TGTGCCAGCCCCGACACAATGTACAATGAGCAGTTCTTC.

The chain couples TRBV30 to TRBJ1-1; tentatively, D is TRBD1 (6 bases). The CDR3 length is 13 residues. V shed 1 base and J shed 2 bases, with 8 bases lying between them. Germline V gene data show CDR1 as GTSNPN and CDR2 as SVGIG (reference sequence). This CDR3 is CAWSGGGNTEAFF. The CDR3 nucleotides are TGTGCCTGGAGTGGAGGGGGTAACACTGAAGCTTTCTTT.

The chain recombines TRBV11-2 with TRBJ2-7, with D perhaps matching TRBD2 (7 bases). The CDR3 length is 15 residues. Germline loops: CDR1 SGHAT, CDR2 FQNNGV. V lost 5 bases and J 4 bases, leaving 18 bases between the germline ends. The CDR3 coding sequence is TGTGCCAGCAGCCTGGGGGGGCTAGCGGATTACGAGCAGTACTTC. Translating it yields CASSLGGLADYEQYF.

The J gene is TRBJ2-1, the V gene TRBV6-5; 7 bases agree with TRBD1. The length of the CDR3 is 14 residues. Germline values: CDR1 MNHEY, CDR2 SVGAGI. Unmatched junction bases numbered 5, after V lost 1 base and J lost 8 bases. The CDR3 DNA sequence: TGTGCCAGCAGTTACTTTGGACAGGCAGATGAGCAGTTCTTC. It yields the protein CASSYFGQADEQFF.

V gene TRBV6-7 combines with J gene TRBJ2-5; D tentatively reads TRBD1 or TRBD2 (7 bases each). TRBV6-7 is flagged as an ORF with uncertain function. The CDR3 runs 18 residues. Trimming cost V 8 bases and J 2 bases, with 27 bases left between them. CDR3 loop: CASGPLQGRGEPQETQYF. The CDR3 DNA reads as TGTGCCAGCGGACCCTTACAGGGGAGGGGAGAGCCACAAGAGACCCAGTACTTC.

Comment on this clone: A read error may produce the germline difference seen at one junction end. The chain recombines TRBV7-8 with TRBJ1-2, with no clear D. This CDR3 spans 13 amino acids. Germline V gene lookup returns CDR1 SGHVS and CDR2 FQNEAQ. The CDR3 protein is CASSLEVNFGYTF. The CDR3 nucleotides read TGTGCCAGCAGCTTAGAAGTCAACTTTGGCTACACCTTC.

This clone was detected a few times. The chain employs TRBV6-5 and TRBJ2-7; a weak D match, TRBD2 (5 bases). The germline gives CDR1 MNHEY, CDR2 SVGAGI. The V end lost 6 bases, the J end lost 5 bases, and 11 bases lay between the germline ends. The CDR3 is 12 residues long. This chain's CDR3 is CASSPGRDEQYF. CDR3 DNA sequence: TGTGCCAGCAGCCCCGGGCGGGACGAGCAGTACTTC.

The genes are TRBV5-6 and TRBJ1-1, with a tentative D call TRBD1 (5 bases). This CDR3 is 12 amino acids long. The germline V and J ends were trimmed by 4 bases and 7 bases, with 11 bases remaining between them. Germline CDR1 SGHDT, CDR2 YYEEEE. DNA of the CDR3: TGTGCCAGCAGCACCGGGGACTATGAAGCTTTCTTT. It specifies CASSTGDYEAFF.

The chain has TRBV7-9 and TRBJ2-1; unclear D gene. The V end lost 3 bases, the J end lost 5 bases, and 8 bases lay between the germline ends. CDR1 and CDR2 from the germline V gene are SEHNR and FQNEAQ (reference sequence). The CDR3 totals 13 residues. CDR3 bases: TGTGCCAGCAGCTTCTCCGGAGACAATGAGCAGTTCTTC. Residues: CASSFSGDNEQFF.